The rows below give T cell receptor beta chains drawn from one sample of a study of OX40 agonist ivuxolimab in advanced cancers. This table comes from immunoSEQ multiplex PCR, and its TCRdb copy is limited to in-frame clones, with some not included. Of about 68,000 clones listed, about nine tenths are singletons. The specimen was CD4+ or CD8+ T cells sorted from blood, collected in a trial of the OX40 agonist ivuxolimab. All receptors derive from an adult with an advanced solid tumor such as melanoma, head and neck, liver or kidney cancer. The conserved cysteine and the conserved F or W are not part of the CDR3 here. The order of the fields is V gene, J gene, CDR3 protein.

TRBV7-9	TRBJ1-5	ASSLEGHQPQH
TRBV5-1	TRBJ1-5	ASSLAGESNQPQH
TRBV27	TRBJ2-7	ASSSFGTPRSYEQY
TRBV28	TRBJ2-1	ASSTGQAEQF
TRBV6-1	TRBJ2-1	ASSERPGQVYNEQF
TRBV6-4	TRBJ2-2	ASSKLTNTGELF
TRBV28	TRBJ1-2	ASSLIANYGYT
TRBV28	TRBJ2-2	ASSFILGAGPGGELF
TRBV15	TRBJ1-3	ATSSAHGRIGNTIY
TRBV11-1	TRBJ2-1	ASSLINEQF
TRBV19	TRBJ2-7	ASSMRNEQY
TRBV6-5	TRBJ2-7	ASSYTPGQGPYEQY
TRBV5-1	TRBJ2-3	ASSFLADNTDTQY
TRBV19	TRBJ1-1	ASSALRGLTEAF
TRBV7-3	TRBJ2-1	ASSSGRIGSYNEQF
TRBV6-4	TRBJ2-1	ASSDSRGSYNEQF
TRBV19	TRBJ2-1	ASSTRTGSAYNEQF
TRBV5-4	TRBJ2-5	ASSFRTGLQETQY
TRBV28	TRBJ1-2	ASSSYRGSGGYT
TRBV18	TRBJ2-7	ASSRDSYEQY
TRBV11-2	TRBJ2-3	ASSLQGSTDTQY
TRBV7-9	TRBJ1-1	ASSLEGAVRAF
TRBV25-1	TRBJ2-3	ASSLGTSGSTDTQY
TRBV30	TRBJ2-5	AWRRPSETQY
TRBV20-1	TRBJ1-1	SASVNTEAF
TRBV11-2	TRBJ1-3	ASSLVSGNSGNTIY
TRBV19	TRBJ2-7	ASSIWGSYEQY
TRBV7-9	TRBJ2-1	ASSKTGEESYNEQF
TRBV7-2	TRBJ2-1	ASSVLVVASATF
TRBV4-2	TRBJ2-7	ASSLTFGQRLLQSYEQY
TRBV10-2	TRBJ2-3	ASHSGRAPDTQY
TRBV28	TRBJ2-5	ASSLSGGFKETQY
TRBV9	TRBJ1-2	ASSPLPPGQGNRINYGYT
TRBV29-1	TRBJ2-1	SALGGYNEQF
TRBV5-5	TRBJ1-2	ASSLEGNYGYT
TRBV28	TRBJ1-5	ASREGTVNQPQH
TRBV7-3	TRBJ1-2	ASSKTGGNYGYT
TRBV4-2	TRBJ1-3	ASSQPRVLGNTIY
TRBV14	TRBJ1-2	ASSQDQRGSGYT
TRBV30	TRBJ2-7	AVAERPPSYEQY
TRBV5-1	TRBJ2-1	ASSLVGTLLYNEQF
TRBV19	TRBJ2-1	ASSSGLAGNYNEQF
TRBV5-8	TRBJ1-5	ASSLSVSGIVNQPQH
TRBV11-2	TRBJ1-3	ASSAGTLGPGNTIY
TRBV10-1	TRBJ2-1	ASSGGPPNEQF
TRBV4-1	TRBJ2-1	ASSQERKVGLAGYNEQF
TRBV10-2	TRBJ1-1	ASSSHDAGPNTEAF
TRBV7-9	TRBJ2-7	ASSLAGTGGLSYEQY
TRBV7-3	TRBJ2-3	ASSPGTSGGTDTQY
TRBV5-1	TRBJ2-3	ASSLVAASTDTQY
TRBV5-1	TRBJ2-3	ASSRLGVGGPDTQY
TRBV30	TRBJ1-5	AWSVQGVVTQPQH
TRBV14	TRBJ2-4	ASSQTGFLGSKNIQY
TRBV29-1	TRBJ2-3	SVGVSDTQY
TRBV4-1	TRBJ2-1	ASSQGLAGGPYNEQF
TRBV27	TRBJ1-1	ASSPQVWGTEAF